This T cell receptor beta chain emerged from a study of human T cells and chemical hapten exposure. Notes on the study in general: Expanded TCRs formed significantly more large CDR3 similarity clusters than controls. TCRs exceeding 1 in 1000 frequency stayed unchanged with DPC sensitization.

Time point noted: patch test 1, 2 weeks after DPC sensitization. Treatment denoted: therapeutic diphenylcyclopropenone sensitization with weekly scalp DPC. Unfractionated whole blood served as the source for total RNA extraction. This clonotype showed up many times. Its antigen is not known. Attachment of unique molecular identifiers to individual cDNA molecules was performed in the library. MiXCR was run by TCRdb on the RACE reads, yielding one entry per CDR3 protein. Here the sample spans some 400,000 distinct CDR3 sequences, approximately 5% being singletons. Trimming took 8 bases from V and 5 from J, leaving 13 bases between them. Looked up from germline, CDR1 is SGHAT and CDR2 is FQNNGV. CDR3 size: 13 residues.

This receptor was taken from a woman aged 50 to 65 with alopecia areata. Some clones in this sample may be carry-over from other donors' samples. Sequencing was performed on whole blood, taken in connection with sensitization to the hapten diphenylcyclopropenone (DPC). The chain recombines TRBV11-2 with TRBJ2-1; no clear D gene. The CDR3 region has the DNA TGTGCCAGCTTTGACCCGCTCAACAATGAGCAGTTCTTC. Protein: CASFDPLNNEQFF.